Following are 22 T cell receptor beta chains from one sample sequenced in a study of cytomegalovirus exposure and HLA in healthy donors. Profiled with immunoSEQ multiplex PCR; TCRdb holds only in-frame clones, not every one. The sample carries fewer than 150,000 clones, about 82% recorded once. The material sequenced was PBMCs. These receptors originate from a man between 18 and 35 years old in good health and CMV-seronegative.

The chain uses TRBV6-5 and TRBJ2-2, with a weak D call TRBD2 (6 bases). The CDR3 consists of 16 residues. With 0 bases removed from V and 4 bases from J, the gap between germline ends came to 12 bases. Germline CDR1 and CDR2: MNHEY and SVGAGI. This CDR3 is CASSYSPGGGTGELFF. The DNA for the CDR3 is TGTGCCAGCAGTTACTCCCCTGGGGGAGGCACCGGGGAGCTGTTTTTT.

This chain uses TRBV29-1 with TRBJ1-1; 7 bases line up with TRBD1. The CDR3 runs to 14 residues. Germline lookup yields CDR1 SQVTM and CDR2 ANQGSEA. Trimming removed 6 bases from V and 1 base from J; junction bases left unmatched: 8. The CDR3 sequence is CSVEDWTGNTEAFF. For the CDR3, the DNA is TGCAGCGTCGAGGATTGGACAGGGAACACTGAAGCTTTCTTT.

The chain couples TRBV12-5 to TRBJ2-7, with D possibly matching TRBD2 (5 bases). V was pared by 6 bases and J by 5 bases, with 14 bases between. The V gene's germline CDR1 is LGHNT and CDR2 FRNRAP. CDR3 length equals 13 residues. Here the CDR3 DNA reads TGTGCTAGTGGGCCGGGAAGCCTTCACGAGCAGTACTTC. Translating gives CASGPGSLHEQYF.

The V and J genes are TRBV6-5 and TRBJ1-2; D is undetermined. V was clipped by 10 bases and J by 3 bases, with 12 bases between them. Germline V gene data show CDR1 as MNHEY and CDR2 as SVGAGI. The CDR3 runs 12 residues. The CDR3 sequence is CATGGQYYGYTF. CDR3 bases: TGTGCCACCGGCGGGCAGTACTATGGCTACACCTTC.

This clone was counted once. The CDR3 DNA is TGTGCCAGCAGTGACCAGCGACAGGGTTACACCTACGAGCAGTACTTC. Its translation is CASSDQRQGYTYEQYF. The gene calls are TRBV6-1 and TRBJ2-7; TRBD1 agrees at 7 bases. The CDR3 has 16 amino acids. Germline values: CDR1 MNHNS, CDR2 SASEGT. Losses at the gene ends were 3 bases for V and 2 bases for J; bases not matched to a gene: 10.

This rearrangement joins TRBV6-4 to TRBJ2-1; 13 bases are shared with TRBD2. This CDR3 has 23 residues. The germline CDR1 and CDR2 sequences are MRHNA and SNTAGT. Trimming cost V 2 bases and J 6 bases; bases outside gene matches: 25. CDR3 in DNA: TGTGCCAGCAGTGACGGGACAGCATCTTCCCGGGTGACTAGCGGGAGGCCTGGCAATGAGCAGTTCTTC. Its translation is CASSDGTASSRVTSGRPGNEQFF.

The chain links TRBV4-1 to TRBJ2-3, with 8 bases aligning to TRBD1. The germline V gene has CDR1 MGHRA and CDR2 YSYEKL. The ends lost 5 bases at V and 3 bases at J; junction bases unmatched: 16. This CDR3 is built from 18 residues. CDR3 DNA: TGCGCCAGCAGCACGAGGGCAGGGGGCTTCGGGTCAACAGATACGCAGTATTTT. Amino acids: CASSTRAGGFGSTDTQYF.

The V call is TRBV30, the J call TRBJ2-7, with 7 bases identical to TRBD2. The CDR3 length is 13 residues. The germline V gene encodes CDR1 GTSNPN and CDR2 SVGIG (reference sequence). The ends lost 0 bases at V and 7 bases at J; junction bases unmatched: 6. In DNA, the CDR3 is TGTGCCTGGAGTGTGGCGGGAGATAGTGAGCAGTACTTC. This gives the protein CAWSVAGDSEQYF.

This chain joins TRBV6-5 and TRBJ2-7; 11 bases match TRBD1. Losses at the gene ends were 5 bases for V and 2 bases for J; bases not matched to a gene: 5. The CDR3 totals 15 residues. Germline values: CDR1 MNHEY, CDR2 SVGAGI. CDR3 region: CASSNGQGATYEQYF. For the CDR3, the DNA is TGTGCCAGCAGTAATGGACAGGGGGCAACCTACGAGCAGTACTTC.

There are a few counts of this clone. The gene calls are TRBV11-2 and TRBJ2-7; unclear D gene. V gave up 2 bases and J gave up 7 bases, with 9 bases separating them. CDR3 length: 12 residues. From germline, CDR1 is SGHAT and CDR2 FQNNGV. CDR3 sequence: CASSLSVWEQYF. The CDR3 DNA reads TGTGCCAGCAGCTTATCGGTCTGGGAGCAGTACTTC.

The CDR3 sequence: CASSFLRDYGYTF. The CDR3 nucleotides are TGTGCCAGCAGCTTTCTACGGGACTATGGCTACACCTTC. The chain is built from TRBV14 and TRBJ1-2; D uncertain. Trimming cost V 5 bases and J 3 bases, with 10 bases left between them. The germline CDR1 and CDR2 sequences are SGHDN and FVKESK. The CDR3 spans 13 residues.

This chain connects TRBV27 to TRBJ1-3; possibly TRBD1 for D (5 bases). Germline V gene sequence: CDR1 MNHEY, CDR2 SMNVEV (reference sequence). The V and J ends lost 3 bases and 0 bases respectively, with 6 bases between them. The CDR3 spans 14 residues. The CDR3 DNA follows: TGTGCCAGCAGTTTGGGGCCCTCTGGAAACACCATATATTTT. As protein: CASSLGPSGNTIYF.

This clone turned up a few times. V gene TRBV30 combines with J gene TRBJ1-2; D is perhaps TRBD1 (5 bases). The CDR3 has 15 amino acids. Germline values: CDR1 GTSNPN, CDR2 SVGIG (reference sequence). V lost 4 bases to trimming and J lost 7 bases, with 22 bases between them. DNA of the CDR3: TGTGCCTGGACCGCCCCCGCGGGGGGGGGTGGTGGCTACACCTTC. Translation: CAWTAPAGGGGGYTF.

The chain carries TRBV5-4 and TRBJ2-7, with 13 bases fitting TRBD2. This CDR3 has 15 amino acids. The germline CDR1 and CDR2 sequences are SGHNT and YYREEE (reference sequence). V trimming: 3 bases; J trimming: 1 base; junction bases outside the gene matches: 1. CDR3 protein: CASSSGLAGSYEQYF. The CDR3, as DNA: TGTGCCAGCAGCTCGGGACTAGCGGGGTCCTACGAGCAGTACTTC.

The genes are TRBV30 and TRBJ2-3, with TRBD2 matching over 7 bases. Germline-derived CDR1 and CDR2 are GTSNPN and SVGIG (reference sequence). The ends lost 4 bases at V and 4 bases at J; junction bases unmatched: 8. The CDR3 runs 14 residues. Here the CDR3 DNA reads TGTGCCTGGAATTTGCGGGGGTGGGCAGATACGCAGTATTTT. Its translation is CAWNLRGWADTQYF.

The chain couples TRBV14 to TRBJ2-5; 7 nucleotides agree with TRBD1. This CDR3 spans 18 amino acids. CDR1 and CDR2 from the germline V gene are SGHDN and FVKESK. V lost 4 bases and J lost 4; bases outside the gene matches: 18. CDR3 sequence: CASSPTHPLTGVVETQYF. The CDR3 nucleotides are TGTGCCAGCAGCCCCACACATCCACTCACAGGGGTGGTAGAGACCCAGTACTTC.

CDR3 sequence reads: CASKGFRVGQYLDEQYF. The CDR3 DNA reads TGTGCCAGCAAAGGATTCAGGGTGGGACAGTACCTAGACGAGCAGTACTTC. This sequence joins TRBV25-1 and TRBJ2-7, with 7 nucleotides matching TRBD1. Germline loops: CDR1 MGHDK, CDR2 SYGVNS. V shed 7 bases, J shed 5 bases, and the junction held 20 bases outside the gene matches. The CDR3 has 17 amino acids.

This clone was seen a handful of times. This chain links TRBV5-5 with TRBJ2-7, with a tentative D call TRBD2 (6 bases). The CDR3 covers 15 residues. Trimming cost V 3 bases and J 2 bases, with 15 bases left between them. The germline V gene has CDR1 SGHKS and CDR2 YYEKEE (reference sequence). The CDR3 nucleotides read TGTGCCAGCAGCTCTACGGCGGGGCTGACCTACGAGCAGTACTTC. It codes for CASSSTAGLTYEQYF.

This chain connects TRBV18 to TRBJ2-3; 10 nucleotides align to TRBD2. CDR1 and CDR2 from the germline V gene are KGHSH and LQKENI. The CDR3 length is 15 residues. Trimming at V came to 4 bases and at J to 8 bases, leaving 9 bases not matched to a gene. The CDR3 loop reads CASSLPLAGVSTQYF. CDR3 DNA: TGTGCCAGCTCACTCCCGCTAGCGGGGGTGAGTACGCAGTATTTT.

The CDR3 DNA reads as TGTGCCAGCAGCTCTAGGGGGACTGAAGCTTTCTTT. Encoded protein: CASSSRGTEAFF. The V call is TRBV9, the J call TRBJ1-1, with D perhaps TRBD1 (6 bases). Trimming stripped 4 bases from V and 5 bases from J, with 9 bases between. Germline lookup yields CDR1 SGDLS and CDR2 YYNGEE. The CDR3 is made up of 12 amino acids.

This sequence joins TRBV6-4 and TRBJ1-2, with D maybe TRBD1 (5 bases). There are 12 residues in the CDR3. The V end lost 6 bases, the J end lost 7 bases, and 12 bases lay between the germline ends. Germline V CDR1 and CDR2: MRHNA, SNTAGT. The CDR3 sequence is CASRSGLGGYTF. CDR3 in DNA: TGTGCCAGCAGATCAGGGTTAGGTGGCTACACCTTC.

The chain couples TRBV6-6 to TRBJ1-3, with 8 bases aligning to TRBD1. This CDR3 comprises 14 residues. Germline CDR1 MNHNY, CDR2 SVGAGI (reference sequence). J lost 2 bases, V lost 6 bases, and 3 bases had no gene match. The CDR3 sequence is CASRGQGAGNTIYF. The CDR3 DNA reads as TGTGCCAGCAGAGGACAGGGTGCTGGAAACACCATATATTTT.